Listed below are T cell receptor beta chains from one sample, sequenced in a study of post-analysis software for immune sequencing data. Each CDR3 protein is one row after TCRdb ran MiXCR on the PCR reads. The repertoire holds some 690,000 distinct CDR3 sequences, roughly 30% seen once, with 0.55% to 0.65% in the top ten. Material for sequencing was blood. The receptors were sampled from a girl aged 10 to 17 with multiple sclerosis. Each CDR3 is given with its conserved first and last residue. D genes are given only for firm matches. Clone size is not always given. Where it is, it says once, few, many or a class for expanded clones.

D gene	J gene	CDR3 length	V gene	clone size	CDR3 DNA	CDR3 protein
TRBD2	TRBJ2-7	16	TRBV7-2	-	TGTGCCAGCAGCTTAGCGCGACTAGCGGGAGTCAACGAGCAGTACTTC	CASSLARLAGVNEQYF
-	TRBJ1-3	16	TRBV20-1	-	TGCAGTGCTAGAGAGACCCTTTCAGGGCCCGGAAACACCATATATTTT	CSARETLSGPGNTIYF
TRBD1	TRBJ1-2	18	TRBV5-8	-	TGTGCCAGCAGCTTCCTAAGGGACAGGAGCCATCGGAACTATGGCTACACCTTC	CASSFLRDRSHRNYGYTF
-	TRBJ2-7	12	TRBV7-8	few	TGTGCCAGCAGCCTACAAGAATACGAGCAGTACTTC	CASSLQEYEQYF
TRBD2	TRBJ2-4	15	TRBV4-2	few	TGTGCCAGCAGCCCCCCCCTAGCGGGGACTCACATTCAGTACTTC	CASSPPLAGTHIQYF
-	TRBJ2-7	16	TRBV5-5	few	TGTGCCAGCAGTCGCGGGCCGCAGGGTAGGACGGTCCAGCAGTACTTC	CASSRGPQGRTVQQYF
-	TRBJ2-1	13	TRBV4-1	-	TGCGCCAGCAGCCAAAACAGGGAGAATGAGCAGTTCTTC	CASSQNRENEQFF
-	TRBJ2-7	13	TRBV12-3/TRBV12-4	few	TGTGCCAGCAGACCCAGTGGGGGATCCGAGCAGTACTTC	CASRPSGGSEQYF
-	TRBJ1-6	13	TRBV12-3/TRBV12-4	many	TGTGCCAGCAGTTTAGGGGGCAATTCACCCCTCCACTTT	CASSLGGNSPLHF
-	TRBJ2-7	12	TRBV28	few	TGTGCCAGCAGCCCGGGGGCTAGGGAGCAGTACTTC	CASSPGAREQYF
TRBD2	TRBJ2-1	15	TRBV20-1	few	TGCAGTGCTAGAGATCTTACTAGCGGCTACAATGAGCAGTTCTTC	CSARDLTSGYNEQFF
TRBD2	TRBJ2-3	15	TRBV20-1	-	TGCAGTGCTAGAGTGTCGGGAGGGCCTCGGGATACGCAGTATTTT	CSARVSGGPRDTQYF
-	TRBJ1-1	16	TRBV5-1	-	TGCGCCAGCAGCTATACGGTGGGTACCCTGAACACTGAAGCTTTCTTT	CASSYTVGTLNTEAFF
TRBD2	TRBJ2-3	16	TRBV20-1	-	TGCAGTGCTAGGGACGCTAGCGGGGCCTCCACAGATACGCAGTATTTT	CSARDASGASTDTQYF
-	TRBJ1-2	12	TRBV12-3/TRBV12-4	few	TGTGCCAGCAGTCCCCGTCACTATGGCTACACCTTC	CASSPRHYGYTF
-	TRBJ2-1	16	TRBV6-6	-	TGTGCCAGCAGTCGGACAGACGGGGGCCTTTCCTATGAGCAGTTCTTC	CASSRTDGGLSYEQFF
-	TRBJ1-2	15	TRBV13	few	TGTGCCAGCAGCTTATTTGGCCGGGGAGCTCCTGGCTACACCTTC	CASSLFGRGAPGYTF
-	TRBJ1-5	13	TRBV29-1	-	TGCAGCGGTTCGCGGGGACGCAATCAGCCCCAGCATTTT	CSGSRGRNQPQHF
-	TRBJ2-3	20	TRBV12-3/TRBV12-4	-	TGTGCCAGCAGATCGACCGGGGGCAGAGGACGACTACAGAGCACAGATACGCAGTATTTT	CASRSTGGRGRLQSTDTQYF
-	TRBJ2-1	14	TRBV4-1	many	TGCGCCAGCAGCCAAGTGGGCTCCTACAATGAGCAGTTCTTC	CASSQVGSYNEQFF
-	TRBJ2-7	15	TRBV5-1	many	TGCGCCAGCAGCTTGGACGGGGGATCCGTCTACGAGCAGTACTTC	CASSLDGGSVYEQYF
-	TRBJ2-5	15	TRBV7-2	-	TGTGCCAGCAGCTTAGCGGCAAACCGAGAAGAGACCCAGTACTTC	CASSLAANREETQYF
-	TRBJ2-4	15	TRBV28	-	TGTGCCAGCAGACCCACGAGGGGAGCCAAAAACATTCAGTACTTC	CASRPTRGAKNIQYF
TRBD1	TRBJ2-7	15	TRBV7-2	once	TGTGCCAGCAGCCCCTACCGGGACAGCTACTACGAGCAGTACTTC	CASSPYRDSYYEQYF
TRBD2	TRBJ2-3	15	TRBV28	few	TGTGCCAGCAGCCGTAGCGGGAGGGCCTTAGATACGCAGTATTTT	CASSRSGRALDTQYF
-	TRBJ1-1	17	TRBV7-8	-	TGTGCCAGCAGCTTATTCCGCCAAGGCCTTGTGAACACTGAAGCTTTCTTT	CASSLFRQGLVNTEAFF
TRBD2	TRBJ2-2	16	TRBV20-1	-	TGCAGTGCCCGCGGACTAGCGGGGGGTTCAGGAGGGGAGCTGTTTTTT	CSARGLAGGSGGELFF
-	TRBJ2-7	14	TRBV9	-	TGTGCCGGCAGCGCCGACACAACCTCCTACGAGCAGTACTTC	CAGSADTTSYEQYF
-	TRBJ2-3	12	TRBV27	-	TGTGACAGCAGTTTCATTAGGGATACGCAGTATTTT	CDSSFIRDTQYF
-	TRBJ2-1	15	TRBV19	-	TGTGCCAGTAATCTAGGGTCGCCAGGGCAAAATGAGCAGTTCTTC	CASNLGSPGQNEQFF
-	TRBJ2-5	13	TRBV20-1	-	TGCAGTGCGCCCCGGACCGAGGGGGAGACCCAGTACTTC	CSAPRTEGETQYF
TRBD1	TRBJ1-2	17	TRBV5-1	-	TGCGCCAGCAGCTTGGCAGTCCGGGACAGGGGATCTTACGGCTACACCTTC	CASSLAVRDRGSYGYTF
-	TRBJ2-2	13	TRBV20-1	-	TGCAGCTGGACTGGAGGGCCGGGCGGGGAGCTGTTTTTT	CSWTGGPGGELFF
-	TRBJ2-3	13	TRBV7-2	once	TGTGCCAGCAGGACAGTGTCTGGAGATACGCAGTATTTT	CASRTVSGDTQYF
TRBD2	TRBJ2-5	18	TRBV7-2	-	TGTGCCAGCAGCTTAGGTCTAGCGGGAGGCGGGTCGGAGGAGACCCAGTACTTC	CASSLGLAGGGSEETQYF
TRBD2	TRBJ2-1	16	TRBV4-3	-	TGCGCCAGCAGCCAAGCCGGGACTAGCGGGAGTAATGAGCAGTTCTTC	CASSQAGTSGSNEQFF
-	TRBJ2-4	15	TRBV20-1	-	TGCAGTGCTGAAAACCCAATTGGGGCCAAAAACATTCAGTACTTC	CSAENPIGAKNIQYF
-	TRBJ2-3	14	TRBV12-3/TRBV12-4	many	TGTGCCAGCAGCTTATCGCGGGGTTCAGATACGCAGTATTTT	CASSLSRGSDTQYF
-	TRBJ2-7	13	TRBV20-1	-	TGCAGTGCTAGGGAGGGGGTAGTCTACGAGCAGTACTTC	CSAREGVVYEQYF
TRBD2	TRBJ2-1	18	TRBV4-3	few	TGCGCCAGCAGCCAAGATCTTCCCCGACTAGCGGGAGAGAATGAGCAGTTCTTC	CASSQDLPRLAGENEQFF
-	TRBJ1-2	13	TRBV27	few	TGTGCCAGCAGTTTCAAAGTTAACTATGGCTACACCTTC	CASSFKVNYGYTF
-	TRBJ1-5	16	TRBV10-3	-	TGTGCCATCAGTGAGTCAAGGGCAGGGTTGAATCAGCCCCAGCATTTT	CAISESRAGLNQPQHF
-	TRBJ1-5	13	TRBV27	few	TGTGCCAGCAGTTCGGACCGCAATCAGCCCCAGCATTTT	CASSSDRNQPQHF
-	TRBJ1-6	12	TRBV29-1	-	TGCAGCGCCGCCGACGGAAGTTCACCCCTCCACTTT	CSAADGSSPLHF
-	TRBJ2-3	15	TRBV7-2	few	TGTGCCAGCAGTCGGGGCGGGGCTAGCACAGATACGCAGTATTTT	CASSRGGASTDTQYF
TRBD2	TRBJ2-1	11	TRBV7-2	once	TGTGCCAGCGCCGCGGGAGAGACCCAGTTCTTC	CASAAGETQFF
-	TRBJ1-2	14	TRBV20-1	few	TGCAGTGCTAGAGGGGAACAGGCCAACTATGGCTACACCTTC	CSARGEQANYGYTF
TRBD1	TRBJ2-1	19	TRBV27	-	TGTGCCAGCAGTTCAATCCTGACAGGGTCCGGGCGAAACTACAATGAGCAGTTCTTC	CASSSILTGSGRNYNEQFF
-	TRBJ2-6	13	TRBV24-1	-	TGTGCCACCAGTATTCAGGGGGCCAACGTCCTGACTTTC	CATSIQGANVLTF
TRBD1	TRBJ2-7	14	TRBV5-1	many	TGCGCCAGCAGCTTGGCGGGACAGGGAAGGGGGCAGTACTTC	CASSLAGQGRGQYF